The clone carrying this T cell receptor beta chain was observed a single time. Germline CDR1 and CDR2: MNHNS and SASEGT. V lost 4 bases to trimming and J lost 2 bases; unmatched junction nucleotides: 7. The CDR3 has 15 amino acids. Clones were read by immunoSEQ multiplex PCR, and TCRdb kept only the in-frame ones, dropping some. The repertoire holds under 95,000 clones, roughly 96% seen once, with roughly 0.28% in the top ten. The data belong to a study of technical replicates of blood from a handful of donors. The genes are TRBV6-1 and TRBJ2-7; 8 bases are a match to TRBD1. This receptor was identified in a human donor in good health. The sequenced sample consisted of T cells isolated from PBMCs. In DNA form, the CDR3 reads TGTGCCAGCAGTGTTACCGGGACAGGTGCCTACGAGCAGTACTTC. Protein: CASSVTGTGAYEQYF.